This entry lists 12 T cell receptor beta chains sequenced from one sample in a study of molecular identifiers for immune sequencing clone quantification. From the PCR reads, TCRdb called clonotypes with MiXCR, one entry per CDR3 protein. The table lists 490,000 or so distinct CDR3 sequences, about 21% of them singletons. The material sequenced was naive CD8+ T cells from blood, with Jurkat cell RNA spiked in. Subset of the sample: FACS-sorted CD8+CD4-CCR7+CD45RA+ naive T cells. The receptors were sampled from a human donor in good health. Some libraries in this study had Jurkat cell RNA spiked in.

This clonotype was detected only a few times. The genes are TRBV7-9 and TRBJ2-7; D is undetermined. Germline V CDR1 and CDR2: SEHNR, FQNEAQ (reference sequence). CDR3 length: 14 residues. V was clipped by 5 bases and J by 2 bases, with 13 bases between them. Here the CDR3 reads CASSPPGPAYEQYF. The CDR3 DNA reads as TGTGCCAGCAGCCCTCCGGGCCCAGCCTACGAGCAGTACTTC.

This rearrangement joins TRBV27 to TRBJ1-5; possible D gene TRBD1, 6 bases. V lost 6 bases and J lost 5, with 20 bases in between. Germline CDR1 MNHEY, CDR2 SMNVEV (reference sequence). This CDR3 region has 16 residues. This chain's CDR3 is CASSLTGRAVDQPQHF. CDR3 bases: TGTGCCAGCAGCCTCACAGGGAGAGCAGTAGATCAGCCCCAGCATTTT.

The gene calls are TRBV6-6 and TRBJ2-7, with D perhaps TRBD1 (5 bases). From germline, CDR1 is MNHNY and CDR2 SVGAGI (reference sequence). CDR3 length: 15 amino acids. V lost 7 bases to trimming and J lost 5 bases, with 21 bases between them. The DNA for the CDR3 is TGTGCCAGCATCACCGGCCCGGACACCGCCCACGAGCAGTACTTC. Amino acids: CASITGPDTAHEQYF.

As to this clonotype: A much bigger clone sits one base away, suggesting this may be a read error. The chain joins TRBV28 to TRBJ1-5; 7 positions match TRBD1. Germline CDR1 and CDR2: MDHEN and SYDVKM. CDR3 length equals 13 residues. J gave up 6 bases and V 5 bases, and 4 bases lay outside the gene matches. The CDR3 sequence is CASSPGTAQPQHF. The CDR3 DNA sequence: TGTGCCAGCAGTCCCGGGACAGCTCAGCCCCAGCATTTT.

This clonotype was detected ten times or more. This chain links TRBV12-3 or TRBV12-4 with TRBJ1-5, with 7 bases matching TRBD1. V shed 5 bases and J 2 bases; nucleotides not matched to a gene: 6. The CDR3 extends over 15 amino acids. CDR3 sequence reads: CASSRQGLGNQPQHF. CDR3 sequence (DNA): TGTGCCAGCAGTCGACAGGGTTTGGGCAATCAGCCCCAGCATTTT.

The rearrangement uses TRBV28 and TRBJ2-7; 14 bases agree with TRBD2. After removal of 5 bases from V and 4 bases from J, the junction contained 10 bases not matched to a gene. The CDR3 covers 17 residues. Germline CDR1 reads MDHEN; CDR2 reads SYDVKM. In DNA form, the CDR3 reads TGTGCCAGCAGTACCGGGACTAGCGGGAGAGGGGTGTACGAGCAGTACTTC. It specifies CASSTGTSGRGVYEQYF. Filled out from reference TRBV28 and TRBJ2-7, the complete variable domain reads DVKVTQSSRYLVKRTGEKVFLECVQDMDHENMFWYRQDPGLGLRLIYFSYDVKMKEKGDIPEGYSVSREKKERFSLILESASTNQTSMYLCASSTGTSGRGVYEQYFGPGTRLTVT.

Of note for this clonotype: At one boundary the junction diverges from the germline segment, which might be a read error. The chain joins TRBV6-9 to TRBJ1-1; D is ambiguous. Germline V gene data show CDR1 as MNHGY and CDR2 as SVAAGI. The CDR3 runs 17 residues. The CDR3 DNA sequence: TGTGCCAGCAGTTATTGCCCCCGTTCTGACGCAGACACTAAAGCTTTCTTT. Its protein is CASSYCPRSDADTKAFF.

A word on this clonotype: A much larger clone lies one base from this, so it may be a read error. V usage is TRBV27 and J usage is TRBJ2-7; D is unclear. Germline values: CDR1 MNHEY, CDR2 SMNVEV (reference sequence). This CDR3 is built from 14 residues. CDR3 bases: TGTGCCAGCAGTTTTGGACCGAACGCCTACGGGCAGTACTTC. As protein: CASSFGPNAYGQYF.

This chain links TRBV5-6 with TRBJ2-3, with TRBD1 matching 9 bases. J gave up 4 bases and V 4 bases, and 7 bases lay outside the gene matches. The germline V gene has CDR1 SGHDT and CDR2 YYEEEE. The CDR3 loop spans 15 amino acids. CDR3 residues: CASSPGTGSSDTQYF. The CDR3 DNA reads as TGTGCCAGCAGCCCCGGGACAGGGTCTTCAGATACGCAGTATTTT. Combining the CDR3 with reference TRBV5-6 and TRBJ2-3 gives the whole variable domain DAGVTQSPTHLIKTRGQQVTLRCSPKSGHDTVSWYQQALGQGPQFIFQYYEEEERQRGNFPDRFSGHQFPNYSSELNVNALLLGDSALYLCASSPGTGSSDTQYFGPGTRLTVL.

This clonotype was seen at least ten times. This chain links TRBV28 with TRBJ1-5, with D hard to call. Germline V lookup: CDR1 MDHEN, CDR2 SYDVKM. The CDR3 sequence is 15 residues long. The V end was cut by 6 bases, the J end by 3 bases, with 15 bases between. The CDR3 bases are TGTGCCAGCAGCGCAACGGGGATTTTCAATCAGCCCCAGCATTTT. Translated, it gives CASSATGIFNQPQHF.

V usage is TRBV28 and J usage is TRBJ1-2, with D maybe TRBD1 (6 bases). V lost 6 bases, J lost 2 bases, and 13 bases lay in between. In germline, CDR1 is MDHEN, CDR2 SYDVKM. The length of the CDR3 is 14 residues. The CDR3 is CASSTDSPNYGYTF. DNA of the CDR3: TGTGCCAGCAGCACGGACAGCCCGAACTATGGCTACACCTTC.

This clonotype appeared a few times. V is TRBV12-3 or TRBV12-4 and J is TRBJ2-7; no definite D call. The CDR3 is made up of 12 amino acids. V was pared by 2 bases and J by 6 bases, with 8 bases between. The CDR3 sequence: CASSLRPSEQYF. As DNA, the CDR3 is TGTGCCAGCAGTTTAAGGCCCTCCGAGCAGTACTTC.